This TCR beta chain comes out of a study of blood T cell repertoires in COVID-19. Study overall: The cDNA or gDNA used as material had been derived from T cells, B-cell-depleted T cells, or PBMCs.

This CDR3 is 13 amino acids long. V lost 2 bases and J lost 4, with 6 bases in between. Original analysis: It was from reference gene primer amplification that nucleated cell counts were estimated. Method: immunoSEQ multiplex PCR; TCRdb's copy keeps in-frame clones and lacks some. V and J calls and clone size are given by that table; D and trimming were obtained from the DNA. The table has fewer than 300,000 clones, about four fifths seen once. In assigning cohorts, the study relied on participant-reported clinical history. A COVID-19 case was met by exposed participants within 2 weeks before study entry.

The chain is built from TRBV12-3 or TRBV12-4 and TRBJ2-1; no firm D call. Sample: PBMCs or T cells enriched from blood (not recorded which). This clonotype was obtained from a man aged 35-49 years who had been exposed to COVID-19. The CDR3 nucleotides are TGTGCCAGCAGTTTAAGCGCGTACAATGAGCAGTTCTTC. Its translation: CASSLSAYNEQFF.